The 8 T cell receptor beta chains in this list originate from one sample, sequenced in a study of spatial heterogeneity in lung cancer (dated by TCRdb to the late 2010s). The library came from 5' RACE. The sequencer listed for this sample is NextSeq 500. In-frame beta chains were kept once TCRdb had trimmed the public reads at Q25 with fastp and called clones with MiXCR. Every distinct CDR3 protein forms one entry, paired with its most common genes and DNA. The table for this sample lists roughly 71,000 distinct CDR3 sequences; less than 9.5% of them were counted only once. The ten largest clones add up to roughly 1.9% of the sample. The sample's time point label, in plain terms: blood at routine non-recurrence follow-up after resection. This specimen was PBMCs, taken at follow-up. These receptors came from a female donor with early-stage non-small cell lung cancer.

This clonotype was seen a handful of times. The genes are TRBV5-1 and TRBJ1-1; TRBD1 might be the D (6 bases). The V end was cut by 1 base, the J end by 2 bases, with 12 bases between. CDR1 is SGHRS and CDR2 is YFSETQ in the germline V gene. This CDR3 comprises 15 residues. Written as DNA, the CDR3 is TGCGCCAGCAGCTTGAGTGGGGGGCTCAACACTGAAGCTTTCTTT. Protein: CASSLSGGLNTEAFF. Looking up the rest from reference TRBV5-1 and TRBJ1-1 gives the full variable domain: KAGVTQTPRYLIKTRGQQVTLSCSPISGHRSVSWYQQTPGQGLQFLFEYFSETQRNKGNFPGRFSGRQFSNSRSEMNVSTLELGDSALYLCASSLSGGLNTEAFFGQGTRLTVV.

This clonotype was detected a few times. An end of the junction differs from the germline gene, which may be a read error. This chain joins TRBV7-9 and TRBJ2-7; 7 bases agree with TRBD2. This CDR3 spans 10 amino acids. The germline V gene encodes CDR1 SEHNR and CDR2 FQNEAQ (reference sequence). The CDR3 DNA sequence: TGTGCCAGCAGCCCCGAGCGGGGCTGCTTC. Its protein product is CASSPERGCF. The entire variable domain, with the rest obtained from reference TRBV7-9 and TRBJ2-7, is as follows: DTGVSQNPRHKITKRGQNVTFRCDPISEHNRLYWYRQTLGQGPEFLTYFQNEAQLEKSRLLSDRFSAERPKGSFSTLEIQRTEQGDSAMYLCASSPERGCFGPGTRLTVT.

The sample holds many counts of this clonotype. J is TRBJ1-1 and V is TRBV3-1, with a tentative D call TRBD1 (5 bases). The V end lost 5 bases, the J end lost 4 bases, and 17 bases lay between the germline ends. The CDR3 spans 15 residues. The germline V gene encodes CDR1 LGHDT and CDR2 YNNKEL (reference sequence). The CDR3 DNA reads as TGTGCCAGCAGCAAAGGAAGGAAAGGGACCACTGAAGCTTTCTTT. It specifies CASSKGRKGTTEAFF.

The V call is TRBV12-3 or TRBV12-4, the J call TRBJ2-5; 11 bases are a match to TRBD2. The CDR3 spans 17 residues. The ends lost 5 bases at V and 0 bases at J; junction bases unmatched: 8. The CDR3 nucleotides read TGTGCCAGCAGTGGAAAAACTAGCGGGAGTAACCAAGAGACCCAGTACTTC. It encodes CASSGKTSGSNQETQYF.

This clonotype was seen ten or more times. The chain couples TRBV19 to TRBJ2-3, with D perhaps assigned TRBD1 or TRBD2 (6 bases each). From germline, CDR1 is LNHDA and CDR2 SQIVND (reference sequence). The CDR3 length is 16 residues. With 4 bases removed from V and 2 bases from J, the gap between germline ends came to 16 bases. The CDR3 bases are TGTGCCAGTAGTAGAGCGAGGGGGGCATCCACAGATACGCAGTATTTT. It translates to CASSRARGASTDTQYF. Combining the CDR3 with reference TRBV19 and TRBJ2-3 gives the whole variable domain DGGITQSPKYLFRKEGQNVTLSCEQNLNHDAMYWYRQDPGQGLRLIYYSQIVNDFQKGDIAEGYSVSREKKESFPLTVTSAQKNPTAFYLCASSRARGASTDTQYFGPGTRLTVL.

This clonotype was seen ten or more times. The chain carries TRBV10-3 and TRBJ2-1; D gene ambiguous. The CDR3 is 12 amino acids. Germline loops: CDR1 ENHRY, CDR2 SYGVKD. The V and J ends lost 5 bases and 8 bases respectively, with 10 bases between them. CDR3 residues: CAISPRVDEQFF. CDR3 coding DNA: TGTGCCATCAGTCCTAGGGTCGATGAGCAGTTCTTC.

This clonotype was seen at least ten times. J is TRBJ2-3 and V is TRBV3-1; 9 bases are a match to TRBD2. CDR3 size: 17 residues. V was clipped by 5 bases and J by 6 bases; unmatched bases: 15. The germline V gene encodes CDR1 LGHDT and CDR2 YNNKEL (reference sequence). This chain's CDR3 is CASSTRILAGAADTQYF. CDR3 nucleotides: TGTGCCAGCAGCACCAGGATTTTAGCGGGAGCAGCGGATACGCAGTATTTT.

This clonotype was counted a few times. The gene calls are TRBV29-1 and TRBJ1-2; D might be TRBD1 (6 bases). V was trimmed by 6 bases and J by 7 bases, leaving 12 bases between them. In germline, CDR1 is SQVTM, CDR2 ANQGSEA. This CDR3 contains 11 residues. The CDR3 coding sequence is TGCAGCGTCGCGGGACACGTTGGCTACACCTTC. It codes for CSVAGHVGYTF.